Listed below are T cell receptor beta chains from one sample, sequenced in a study of cytomegalovirus exposure and HLA in healthy donors. Produced via immunoSEQ multiplex PCR; TCRdb's table is partial and in-frame only. Of around 300,000 clones listed, roughly 86% were seen once; the top ten hold roughly 0.96%. Sequencing used PBMCs. The receptors come from a man aged 25 to 45 in good health and CMV-seronegative. CDR3s include the opening cysteine and the closing phenylalanine or tryptophan. The order of the fields is V gene, CDR3 protein.

TRBV7-9	CASEDAGQGTQETQYF
TRBV4-3	CASSQLQGRGGYTF
TRBV19	CASKGGGFSYNEQFF
TRBV7-9	CASSIQGARDEQFF
TRBV9	CASSVALAEASTDTQYF
TRBV4-3	CASSQVAVRGNTEAFF
TRBV2	CASAGDAYTLSGNTIYF
TRBV7-2	CASSFRDRAEKLFF
TRBV11-2	CASSLVVTSGGDEQFF
TRBV7-2	CASSLSTDTQYF
TRBV5-6	CASSKGRGKEKLFF
TRBV25-1	CASSEGRIPYEQYF
TRBV5-4	CASSLGGGQGFYEQYF
TRBV15	CAVGTSVYNEQFF
TRBV5-5	CASSWDRGRSNEKLFF
TRBV7-8	CASSLGAGGDYGYTF
TRBV11-3	CASSLRSSGEAEQFF
TRBV6-5	CASTQTENTEAFF
TRBV29-1	CSVEGERGAYNEQFF
TRBV6-1	CASSEAPWDTSNQPQHF
TRBV19	CASSIAQGLASPLHF
TRBV10-3	CAISESQGENSPLHF
TRBV25-1	CASRQGSETQYF
TRBV7-6	CASSLRGGTDTQYF
TRBV11-3	CASSFGGQNTEAFF
TRBV7-9	CASSGTTNTGELFF
TRBV10-1	CASSESGGTEAFF
TRBV7-2	CASSSGLVVEQYF
TRBV27	CASTTPGMWGYTF
TRBV5-4	CASRRDRLAHNEQFF
TRBV18	CASSPGTGSRSEKLFF
TRBV7-2	CASSRQLNTEAFF
TRBV5-1	CASSLGQAGEQYF
TRBV10-1	CASSSLRGSTDTQYF
TRBV6-1	CASSEALRGSYEQYF
TRBV30	CAWGRTGNTEAFF
TRBV7-2	CASSLSRNSPLHF
TRBV7-6	CASSLDEGQGYEQYF
TRBV27	CASSLTVQETQYF
TRBV9	CASGLQGNTEAFF
TRBV7-8	CASSAGTGGSGANVLTF
TRBV6-1	CASSVQTNTQYF